This TCR beta chain was found in a study of regulatory T cells in long-lasting Graves disease. Assembly of TCR beta libraries relied on iRepertoire HTBI primers together with Arm-PCR of CDR3 regions. TCRdb used MiXCR to reprocess the multiplex PCR reads, holding one entry per CDR3 protein. The sample contains about 460,000 distinct CDR3 sequences, roughly 23% of which appear only once. This clonotype was seen repeatedly, ten times or more. The V gene lost 5 bases and the J gene lost 5 bases, with 15 bases spanning the gap. CDR3 length: 14 residues. Documented time point: persistent/refractory GD, antithyroid drugs over 5 years with positive TRAb. PBMC-extracted RNA yielded the TCR library. The patients were enrolled through endocrinology in Xi'an, China.

This sample comprised peripheral blood mononuclear cells (PBMCs), obtained when the disease was refractory, from a patient treated with antithyroid drugs. The clonotype comes from a female donor with Graves disease. V gene TRBV12-3 or TRBV12-4 combines with J gene TRBJ2-5; unclear D gene. CDR3: CASSPSTFGETQYF. The CDR3 DNA reads TGTGCCAGCAGTCCGTCCACTTTCGGGGAGACCCAGTACTTC.